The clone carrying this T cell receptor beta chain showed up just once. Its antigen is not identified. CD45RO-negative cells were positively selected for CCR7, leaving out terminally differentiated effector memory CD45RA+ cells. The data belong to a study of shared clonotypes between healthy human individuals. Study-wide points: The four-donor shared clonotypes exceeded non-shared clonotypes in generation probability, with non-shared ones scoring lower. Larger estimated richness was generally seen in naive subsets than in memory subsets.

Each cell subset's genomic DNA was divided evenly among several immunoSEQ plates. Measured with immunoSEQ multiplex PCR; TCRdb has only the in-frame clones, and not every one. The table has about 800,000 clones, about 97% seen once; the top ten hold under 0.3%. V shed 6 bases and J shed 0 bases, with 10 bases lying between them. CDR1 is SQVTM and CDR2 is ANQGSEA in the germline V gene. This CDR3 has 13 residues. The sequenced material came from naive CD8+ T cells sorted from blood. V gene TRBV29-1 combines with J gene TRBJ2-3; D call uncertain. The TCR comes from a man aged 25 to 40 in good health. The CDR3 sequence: CSVCPGSTDTQYF. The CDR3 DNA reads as TGCAGCGTCTGCCCCGGTAGCACAGATACGCAGTATTTT.